Reported below is one T cell receptor beta chain. Its antigen is undetermined. The entry originates in a study of blood T cells in healthy people across ages. Overall study findings and caveats: Changes in expanded clonotypes were possibly confounded, as the CMV status of donors was unknown. Naive CD4+ cell counts and diversity both ran higher in long-lived than in aged donors.

The CDR3 is 15 amino acids. Trimming left V 6 bases short and J 3 bases short, with 15 bases between. The V gene's germline CDR1 is MDHEN and CDR2 SYDVKM. A J-beta primer mix and a sample-barcoded 5' primer were used in a second PCR of about 7 to 12 cycles. Each cDNA was tagged by a template-switch adaptor containing 12 random nucleotides. TCRdb recomputed calls from the 5' RACE reads with MiXCR, one row per CDR3 protein. The sample has approximately 900,000 distinct CDR3 sequences, approximately 32% seen once. These sequences were also reported in another study, on T cells of mothers and their children. That work states: The authors added sample barcodes and 2-4 random nucleotides using the M1S primer of the second PCR.

Specimen: blood. The chain carries TRBV28 and TRBJ1-5, with D maybe TRBD1 (5 bases). This receptor was obtained from a woman in her 40s in good health. CDR3 residues: CASRSIQGNNQPQHF. CDR3 DNA sequence: TGTGCCAGCAGATCGATCCAGGGAAACAATCAGCCCCAGCATTTT.